Listed below are T cell receptor beta chains from one sample, sequenced in a study of technical replicates of blood from several donors. Method: immunoSEQ multiplex PCR; TCRdb's copy keeps in-frame clones and lacks some. There are about 16,000 clones in the sample; roughly 89% occur only once, and roughly 12% lies in the top ten. Source material: PBMCs. Receptors originate from a human donor in good health. The CDR3 runs from the conserved cysteine through the conserved F or W. D genes are given only for firm matches. Size is stated for part of the rows, as once, few or many counts, or as a class when the clone is expanded.

clone size: -; J gene: TRBJ2-1; V gene: TRBV5-1; D gene: TRBD2; CDR3 protein: CASSLAPGGAYNEQFF; CDR3 DNA: TGCGCCAGCAGCTTGGCTCCCGGGGGGGCTTACAATGAGCAGTTCTTC
clone size: -; J gene: TRBJ2-5; V gene: TRBV18; D gene: TRBD2; CDR3 protein: CASSPPTQAGAGETQYF; CDR3 DNA: TGTGCCAGCTCACCACCTACTCAAGCGGGAGCGGGGGAGACCCAGTACTTC
clone size: -; J gene: TRBJ2-7; V gene: TRBV7-8; D gene: -; CDR3 protein: CASSSQTEDYEQYF; CDR3 DNA: TGTGCCAGCAGCTCCCAGACGGAGGACTACGAGCAGTACTTC
clone size: -; J gene: TRBJ2-2; V gene: TRBV9; D gene: TRBD1; CDR3 protein: CASSNRQGTGTGELFF; CDR3 DNA: TGTGCCAGCAGCAATCGACAGGGGACCGGAACCGGGGAGCTGTTTTTT
clone size: -; J gene: TRBJ2-7; V gene: TRBV7-9; D gene: -; CDR3 protein: CASSLGGLYEQYF; CDR3 DNA: TGTGCCAGCAGCTTAGGGGGACTCTACGAGCAGTACTTC
clone size: few; J gene: TRBJ2-7; V gene: TRBV28; D gene: -; CDR3 protein: CASSLQGYEQYF; CDR3 DNA: TGTGCCAGCAGCTTACAGGGATACGAGCAGTACTTC
clone size: -; J gene: TRBJ2-7; V gene: TRBV13; D gene: TRBD2; CDR3 protein: CASSSRLAGGVIAEQYF; CDR3 DNA: TGTGCCAGCAGCTCGCGACTAGCGGGAGGGGTCATAGCCGAGCAGTACTTC
clone size: -; J gene: TRBJ1-1; V gene: TRBV6-6; D gene: TRBD1; CDR3 protein: CASSYVQGAVEAFF; CDR3 DNA: TGTGCCAGCAGTTACGTCCAGGGGGCCGTAGAAGCTTTCTTT
clone size: -; J gene: TRBJ2-2; V gene: TRBV2; D gene: -; CDR3 protein: CASSELGRVETGELFF; CDR3 DNA: TGTGCCAGCAGTGAATTGGGCAGGGTGGAAACCGGGGAGCTGTTTTTT
clone size: -; J gene: TRBJ1-1; V gene: TRBV18; D gene: TRBD1; CDR3 protein: CASSRDRATEAFF; CDR3 DNA: TGTGCCAGCTCACGGGACAGGGCTACTGAAGCTTTCTTT
clone size: -; J gene: TRBJ2-1; V gene: TRBV7-6; D gene: TRBD1; CDR3 protein: CASTEGDRGRNEQFF; CDR3 DNA: TGTGCCAGCACCGAGGGGGACAGGGGGAGGAATGAGCAGTTCTTC
clone size: -; J gene: TRBJ2-2; V gene: TRBV2; D gene: TRBD2; CDR3 protein: CASKSLATGELFF; CDR3 DNA: TGTGCCAGCAAGTCACTAGCGACCGGGGAGCTGTTTTTT
clone size: -; J gene: TRBJ1-1; V gene: TRBV27; D gene: -; CDR3 protein: CASSALRGTEAFF; CDR3 DNA: TGTGCCAGCAGCGCCCTCAGGGGCACTGAAGCTTTCTTT
clone size: -; J gene: TRBJ2-3; V gene: TRBV18; D gene: -; CDR3 protein: CASSPLTSSTDTQYF; CDR3 DNA: TGTGCCAGCTCACCGTTAACGAGCAGCACAGATACGCAGTATTTT
clone size: -; J gene: TRBJ1-5; V gene: TRBV7-9; D gene: -; CDR3 protein: CASSLHNQPQHF; CDR3 DNA: TGTGCCAGCAGCTTACACAATCAGCCCCAGCATTTT
clone size: few; J gene: TRBJ2-3; V gene: TRBV10-1; D gene: -; CDR3 protein: CASSLNLQGDTQYF; CDR3 DNA: TGCGCCAGCAGCCTAAACCTACAGGGAGATACGCAGTATTTT